The 22 T cell receptor beta chains reported below all come from one sample, sequenced in a study of T cells in localized non-small cell lung cancer. Libraries were prepared by immunoSEQ multiplex PCR; TCRdb keeps only in-frame clonotypes and omits some of them. The table includes more than 25,000 clones, 89% detected once. Sequencing used peripheral blood, obtained before any cancer treatment. These receptors all stem from a woman aged 40-69 years with stage I lung adenocarcinoma.

This clone was seen only once. The V gene is TRBV19, the J gene TRBJ1-2; D gene unclear. Trimming took off 3 bases at V and 2 bases at J, with 1 base between the two ends. This CDR3 is built from 11 residues. Per germline, CDR1 LNHDA and CDR2 SQIVND (reference sequence). The CDR3 loop reads CASSMNYGYTF. DNA of the CDR3: TGTGCCAGTAGTATGAACTATGGCTACACCTTC.

About this clone itself: Within the sample, other DNA sequences also encode this same CDR3. The chain couples TRBV30 to TRBJ2-3, with 11 positions matching TRBD2. The CDR3 runs to 15 residues. CDR1 GTSNPN and CDR2 SVGIG come from the germline V gene (reference sequence). The V gene end was trimmed by 3 bases and the J gene end by 6 bases; junction bases not matched to a gene: 8. In DNA, the CDR3 is TGTGCCTGGAGCGCCTTAGCGGGGGGGCAGGATACGCAGTATTTT. Protein: CAWSALAGGQDTQYF.

The chain links TRBV2 to TRBJ2-7; TRBD2 agrees at 12 bases. The CDR3 contains 14 residues. With V trimmed by 7 bases and J by 4 bases, 5 bases remained unmatched. CDR1 is SNHLY, CDR2 FYNNEI, per germline. The CDR3 DNA reads TGTGCCAGCACTCCTAGCGGGGGGGCGTACGAGCAGTACTTC. Translated, it gives CASTPSGGAYEQYF.

The chain joins TRBV7-3 to TRBJ2-7, with D possibly matching TRBD2 (6 bases). Trimming took 10 bases from V and 3 from J, leaving 13 bases between them. Per germline, CDR1 SGHTA and CDR2 FQGTGA. CDR3 length: 12 residues. CDR3 sequence (DNA): TGTGCCAATGGCGTAGCGGACTACGAGCAGTACTTC. Translation: CANGVADYEQYF.

This chain uses TRBV28 with TRBJ2-4; 10 bases map to TRBD1. Germline V gives CDR1 MDHEN, CDR2 SYDVKM. The CDR3 is made up of 19 amino acids. The trim removed 2 bases at V and 3 bases at J, leaving 13 bases unmatched. DNA of the CDR3: TGTGCCAGCAGTTTAATTCAGGCCGGACAGGGGGAAGACAAAAACATTCAGTACTTC. This encodes CASSLIQAGQGEDKNIQYF. Looking up the rest from reference TRBV28 and TRBJ2-4 gives the full variable domain: DVKVTQSSRYLVKRTGEKVFLECVQDMDHENMFWYRQDPGLGLRLIYFSYDVKMKEKGDIPEGYSVSREKKERFSLILESASTNQTSMYLCASSLIQAGQGEDKNIQYFGAGTRLSVL.

V usage is TRBV5-1 and J usage is TRBJ2-2; possible D gene TRBD1, 6 bases. V was pared by 4 bases and J by 2 bases, with 9 bases between. There are 14 residues in the CDR3. The germline V gene has CDR1 SGHRS and CDR2 YFSETQ. The CDR3 nucleotides are TGCGCCAGCAGCCGGGACACCAACACCGGGGAGCTGTTTTTT. Amino acids: CASSRDTNTGELFF.

The gene calls are TRBV28 and TRBJ2-1; D is perhaps TRBD1 (5 bases). CDR1 MDHEN and CDR2 SYDVKM come from the germline V gene. V was trimmed by 5 bases and J by 4 bases, leaving 12 bases between them. This CDR3 has 14 amino acids. The CDR3 DNA reads as TGTGCCAGCAGTCCGCAAGGGGCTTACAATGAGCAGTTCTTC. Translation gives CASSPQGAYNEQFF. Full variable domain (remainder filled in from reference TRBV28 and TRBJ2-1): DVKVTQSSRYLVKRTGEKVFLECVQDMDHENMFWYRQDPGLGLRLIYFSYDVKMKEKGDIPEGYSVSREKKERFSLILESASTNQTSMYLCASSPQGAYNEQFFGPGTRLTVL.

The chain employs TRBV5-4 and TRBJ2-5; a weak D match, TRBD2 (6 bases). CDR1 and CDR2 (germline): SGHNT, YYREEE (reference sequence). V lost 2 bases to trimming and J lost 5 bases, with 16 bases between them. The CDR3 is 15 amino acids. Here the CDR3 reads CASSFRRVPVETQYF. In DNA, the CDR3 is TGTGCCAGCAGCTTCAGGAGGGTACCTGTGGAGACCCAGTACTTC.

The CDR3 loop is CASSPLTGPVGEQYF. Written as DNA, the CDR3 is TGTGCCAGCAGCCCTCTGACAGGCCCAGTTGGCGAGCAGTACTTC. The rearrangement joins TRBV7-8 to TRBJ2-7; a weak D match, TRBD1 (6 bases). Between the trimmed V and J ends, which lost 5 bases and 6 bases, there was a span of 20 bases. The CDR3 is 15 amino acids. Germline CDR1 and CDR2: SGHVS and FQNEAQ.

This chain uses TRBV5-5 with TRBJ1-5; 7 bases are shared with TRBD1. V gave up 4 bases and J gave up 3 bases; unmatched junction bases: 10. There are 16 residues in the CDR3. Germline lookup yields CDR1 SGHKS and CDR2 YYEKEE (reference sequence). CDR3 coding DNA: TGTGCCAGCAGCAAAGAACCGGGACAGACCAATCAGCCCCAGCATTTT. Protein: CASSKEPGQTNQPQHF. Combining the CDR3 with reference TRBV5-5 and TRBJ1-5 gives the whole variable domain DAGVTQSPTHLIKTRGQQVTLRCSPISGHKSVSWYQQVLGQGPQFIFQYYEKEERGRGNFPDRFSARQFPNYSSELNVNALLLGDSALYLCASSKEPGQTNQPQHFGDGTRLSIL.

This chain joins TRBV5-1 and TRBJ2-5; D call uncertain. Trimming took off 3 bases at V and 0 bases at J, with 3 bases between the two ends. The CDR3 length is 12 residues. CDR1 and CDR2 from the germline V gene are SGHRS and YFSETQ. The CDR3 sequence is CASSSHQETQYF. CDR3 sequence (DNA): TGCGCCAGCAGCTCCCACCAAGAGACCCAGTACTTC.

V gene TRBV7-2 combines with J gene TRBJ2-2; D is undetermined. This CDR3 spans 16 amino acids. Per the germline V gene, CDR1 is SGHTA and CDR2 is FQGNSA. V lost 6 bases and J 0 bases, leaving 14 bases between the germline ends. The CDR3 here is CASSRAWASNTGELFF. In DNA, the CDR3 is TGTGCCAGCAGTCGGGCATGGGCCTCGAACACCGGGGAGCTGTTTTTT.

V is TRBV4-1 and J is TRBJ2-7, with 8 bases matching TRBD1. V was clipped by 0 bases and J by 7 bases; unmatched bases: 8. Looked up from germline, CDR1 is MGHRA and CDR2 is YSYEKL. This CDR3 comprises 15 residues. CDR3 nucleotide sequence: TGCGCCAGCAGCCAAGATCCCCAGGGGGCACGGGAGCAGTACTTC. It encodes CASSQDPQGAREQYF.

The rearrangement uses TRBV7-2 and TRBJ2-5, with D tentatively TRBD1 or TRBD2 (6 bases each). The CDR3 has 16 residues. The germline V and J ends were trimmed by 3 bases and 5 bases, with 19 bases remaining between them. Germline V gene data show CDR1 as SGHTA and CDR2 as FQGNSA. The CDR3 sequence: CASSLVVAGEAETQYF. The DNA of the CDR3 is TGTGCCAGCAGCTTGGTGGTGGCAGGGGAGGCCGAGACCCAGTACTTC.

This chain joins TRBV5-8 and TRBJ2-5; 9 nucleotides match TRBD2. Germline CDR1 SGHTS, CDR2 YDEGEE. V lost 3 bases, J lost 5 bases, and 5 bases stayed unmatched. The CDR3 contains 14 residues. CDR3 nucleotides: TGTGCCAGCAGCTCGGGACTAGCCGGGGAGACCCAGTACTTC. Its translation is CASSSGLAGETQYF.

J is TRBJ2-3 and V is TRBV27; weak D call: TRBD2 (5 bases). V was clipped by 6 bases and J by 2 bases, with 12 bases between them. The CDR3 has 14 residues. Germline V lookup: CDR1 MNHEY, CDR2 SMNVEV (reference sequence). The CDR3 coding sequence is TGTGCCAGCAGCTTCCGGACTTACACAGATACGCAGTATTTT. Protein: CASSFRTYTDTQYF.

The CDR3 loop reads CASSLVRETEAFF. CDR3 coding DNA: TGTGCCAGCAGCTTAGTTAGAGAAACTGAAGCTTTCTTT. This chain joins TRBV7-9 and TRBJ1-1, with D unresolved. Germline assignment: CDR1 SEHNR and CDR2 FQNEAQ (reference sequence). Deletions cut 1 base from V and 5 bases from J, with 8 bases between. The CDR3 sequence is 13 residues long.

This clone occurred a few times. The CDR3 DNA is TGTGCCAGCAGCGTAGTGCTTTGGGGCGGAGACACAGATACGCAGTATTTT. This translates into CASSVVLWGGDTDTQYF. This chain links TRBV9 with TRBJ2-3; D is perhaps TRBD1 (5 bases). Germline V gene lookup returns CDR1 SGDLS and CDR2 YYNGEE. Trimming shortened V by 0 bases and J by 2 bases, and 16 bases separated the two germline ends. The CDR3 sequence is 17 residues long.

The chain combines TRBV5-3 with TRBJ2-2; 7 nucleotides align to TRBD2. TRBV5-3 is recorded as an ORF, its role being uncertain. Trimming at V came to 10 bases and at J to 9 bases, leaving 12 bases not matched to a gene. The CDR3 has 13 residues. The CDR3 DNA follows: TGTGCCCCGAAGCTGGGGGGGTCCAGGGAGCTGTTTTTT. Protein: CAPKLGGSRELFF.

This sequence joins TRBV29-1 and TRBJ2-7; perhaps TRBD1 as D (5 bases). Trimming cost V 7 bases and J 3 bases, with 10 bases left between them. The CDR3 covers 11 residues. CDR1 is SQVTM and CDR2 is ANQGSEA in the germline V gene. The DNA of the CDR3 is TGCAGCGCTCAGGGCGACTACGAGCAGTACTTC. This encodes CSAQGDYEQYF.

This clone has a single count. CDR3 sequence (DNA): TGTGCCAGCAGTAGATATAGCTCCTACGAGCAGTACTTC. Translation: CASSRYSSYEQYF. The chain uses TRBV28 and TRBJ2-7; D gene uncertain. This CDR3 is 13 amino acids long. Trimming left V 5 bases short and J 0 bases short, with 8 bases between. Per the germline V gene, CDR1 is MDHEN and CDR2 is SYDVKM.

The chain couples TRBV6-6 to TRBJ2-1; D perhaps matches TRBD2 (5 bases). The V gene lost 6 bases and the J gene lost 6 bases, with 9 bases spanning the gap. The CDR3 has 12 residues. CDR1 and CDR2 (germline): MNHNY, SVGAGI (reference sequence). The CDR3 loop is CASRIALNEQFF. The CDR3 DNA reads TGTGCCAGCAGAATAGCGCTCAATGAGCAGTTCTTC.